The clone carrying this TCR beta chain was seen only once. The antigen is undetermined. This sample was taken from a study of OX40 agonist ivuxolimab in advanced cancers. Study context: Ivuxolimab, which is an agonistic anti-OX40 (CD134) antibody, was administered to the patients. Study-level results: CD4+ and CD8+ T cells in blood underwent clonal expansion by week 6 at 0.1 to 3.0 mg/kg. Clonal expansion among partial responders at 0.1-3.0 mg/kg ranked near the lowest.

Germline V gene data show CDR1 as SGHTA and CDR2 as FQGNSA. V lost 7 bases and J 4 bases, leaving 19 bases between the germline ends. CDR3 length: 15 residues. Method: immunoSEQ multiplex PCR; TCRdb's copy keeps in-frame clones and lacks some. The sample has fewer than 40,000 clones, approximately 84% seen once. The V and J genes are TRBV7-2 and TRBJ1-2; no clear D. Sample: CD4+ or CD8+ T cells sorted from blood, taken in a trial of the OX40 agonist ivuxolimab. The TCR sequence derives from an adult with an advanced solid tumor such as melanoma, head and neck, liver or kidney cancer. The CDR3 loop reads CASNPLLRMGYGYTF. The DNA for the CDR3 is TGTGCCAGCAACCCCCTTCTTCGTATGGGCTATGGCTACACCTTC.